The 28 T cell receptor beta chains listed next were all sequenced from one sample in a study of blood T cell repertoires in COVID-19. This table comes from immunoSEQ multiplex PCR, and its TCRdb copy is limited to in-frame clones, with some not included. Of some 370,000 clones in the sample, about 90% are singletons; the top ten hold 1% to 1.5%. The sample taken for sequencing was peripheral blood. These receptor sequences come from a man aged 40-49 years with acute or convalescent COVID-19.

V gene TRBV21-1 combines with J gene TRBJ1-4. TRBV21-1 is described as a pseudogene. This CDR3 comprises 16 residues. The CDR3 spells CASSKEAGSLYGELFF. The CDR3 DNA reads as TGTGCCAGCAGCAAAGAAGCGGGGTCCCTTTATGGGGAACTGTTTTTT.

V usage is TRBV29-1 and J usage is TRBJ1-1; D remains ambiguous. Trimming shortened V by 7 bases and J by 4 bases, and 7 bases separated the two germline ends. Germline values: CDR1 SQVTM, CDR2 ANQGSEA. The CDR3 totals 10 residues. The CDR3 spells CSAWSTEAFF. For the CDR3, the DNA is TGCAGCGCTTGGAGCACTGAAGCTTTCTTT.

The chain employs TRBV5-1 and TRBJ2-5; no reliable D call. CDR3 size: 13 residues. Trimming left V 3 bases short and J 0 bases short, with 6 bases between. The germline CDR1 and CDR2 sequences are SGHRS and YFSETQ. Here the CDR3 reads CASSSQYQETQYF. The CDR3 DNA reads TGCGCCAGCAGCTCCCAGTACCAAGAGACCCAGTACTTC.

The chain uses TRBV15 and TRBJ2-3; unclear D gene. Trimming took off 4 bases at V and 2 bases at J, with 16 bases between the two ends. Per the germline V gene, CDR1 is LNHNV and CDR2 is YYDKDF (reference sequence). The CDR3 is 16 amino acids. Here the CDR3 DNA reads TGTGCCACCAGCACCGGTCTGGCGGAAGACACAGATACGCAGTATTTT. Its translation is CATSTGLAEDTDTQYF.

This clone was seen a single time. Additional DNA sequences in this sample encode the identical CDR3. This sequence joins TRBV5-1 and TRBJ2-5, with 13 bases fitting TRBD2. J lost 4 bases, V lost 3 bases, and 3 bases had no gene match. The CDR3 sequence is 15 residues long. Germline V gene lookup returns CDR1 SGHRS and CDR2 YFSETQ. The CDR3 protein is CASSSGLAGRETQYF. DNA of the CDR3: TGCGCCAGCAGCTCGGGACTAGCGGGACGAGAGACCCAGTACTTC. Variable domain in full (rest from reference TRBV5-1 and TRBJ2-5): KAGVTQTPRYLIKTRGQQVTLSCSPISGHRSVSWYQQTPGQGLQFLFEYFSETQRNKGNFPGRFSGRQFSNSRSEMNVSTLELGDSALYLCASSSGLAGRETQYFGPGTRLLVL.

This chain joins TRBV2 and TRBJ2-7; tentative D call: TRBD1 (5 bases). The CDR3 is 13 amino acids. V was trimmed by 6 bases and J by 6 bases, leaving 15 bases between them. CDR1 and CDR2 from the germline V gene are SNHLY and FYNNEI. Here the CDR3 reads CASSKPGFSEQYF. CDR3 in DNA: TGTGCCAGCAGCAAGCCAGGGTTCAGCGAGCAGTACTTC.

The genes are TRBV2 and TRBJ2-5; 8 bases map to TRBD1. V lost 11 bases to trimming and J lost 5 bases; unmatched junction nucleotides: 10. The CDR3 covers 13 residues. Germline assignment: CDR1 SNHLY and CDR2 FYNNEI. The CDR3 is CAGWDRLEETQYF. CDR3 nucleotides: TGTGCCGGGTGGGACAGGCTGGAGGAGACCCAGTACTTC.

CDR3 loop: CASSQAGLAGDNEQFF. In DNA, the CDR3 is TGCGCCAGCAGCCAGGCGGGACTAGCGGGGGACAATGAGCAGTTCTTC. This rearrangement joins TRBV4-1 to TRBJ2-1, with 14 bases matching TRBD2. This CDR3 is built from 16 residues. The ends lost 3 bases at V and 5 bases at J; junction bases unmatched: 3. The germline V gene encodes CDR1 MGHRA and CDR2 YSYEKL.

V and J are TRBV5-1 and TRBJ1-1; 7 bases map to TRBD1. The CDR3 has 15 amino acids. Germline V gives CDR1 SGHRS, CDR2 YFSETQ. Trimming took 4 bases from V and 3 from J; bases not matched to a gene: 9. For the CDR3, the DNA is TGCGCCAGCAGCACTACAGGGGACGAGGACACTGAAGCTTTCTTT. Residues: CASSTTGDEDTEAFF.

The chain uses TRBV21-1 and TRBJ1-5; the table assigns TRBD1, which was not confirmed against the DNA. TRBV21-1 is a listed pseudogene. The CDR3 is 15 amino acids. The DNA of the CDR3 is TGTGCCAGCAGCAAAGTTCGGCCAGGTCATCAGCCCCAGCATTTT. Translating it yields CASSKVRPGHQPQHF.

This chain uses TRBV7-9 with TRBJ2-5, with TRBD2 matching over 10 bases. The J segment lost 5 bases and the V segment lost 4 bases, leaving 10 bases of the junction unmatched. The length of the CDR3 is 16 residues. CDR1 is SEHNR, CDR2 FQNEAQ, per germline (reference sequence). The chain's CDR3 is CASSWRLAGAVETQYF. The CDR3 region has the DNA TGTGCCAGCAGCTGGAGACTAGCGGGTGCCGTGGAGACCCAGTACTTC. Combining the CDR3 with reference TRBV7-9 and TRBJ2-5 gives the whole variable domain DTGVSQNPRHKITKRGQNVTFRCDPISEHNRLYWYRQTLGQGPEFLTYFQNEAQLEKSRLLSDRFSAERPKGSFSTLEIQRTEQGDSAMYLCASSWRLAGAVETQYFGPGTRLLVL.

V and J are TRBV7-9 and TRBJ1-1; no definite D call. CDR3 length: 14 amino acids. Germline CDR1 SEHNR, CDR2 FQNEAQ (reference sequence). V was trimmed by 1 base and J by 3 bases, leaving 9 bases between them. This chain's CDR3 is CASSLDVEDTEAFF. DNA for the CDR3: TGTGCCAGCAGCTTAGATGTGGAGGACACTGAAGCTTTCTTT.

This chain connects TRBV2 to TRBJ1-5; TRBD1 is a possible D gene (6 bases). The V gene lost 2 bases and the J gene lost 0 bases, with 14 bases spanning the gap. Germline CDR1 reads SNHLY; CDR2 reads FYNNEI. CDR3 length equals 17 residues. CDR3 DNA: TGTGCCAGCAGTGAATTGGCAGGGACAAATAGCAATCAGCCCCAGCATTTT. This sequence encodes CASSELAGTNSNQPQHF.

The chain couples TRBV21-1 to TRBJ1-1; whether TRBD1, the table's D call, matches the DNA was not checked. TRBV21-1 is reported as a pseudogene. The CDR3 consists of 17 residues. The CDR3 DNA is TGTGCCAGCAGCAAAGTCTCACTCTGGACAGAGAACACTGAAGCTTTCTTT. This translates into CASSKVSLWTENTEAFF.

The chain uses TRBV28 and TRBJ2-7; 9 positions agree with TRBD1. Looked up from germline, CDR1 is MDHEN and CDR2 is SYDVKM. The CDR3 is 16 amino acids. Trimming at V came to 4 bases and at J to 3 bases, leaving 10 bases not matched to a gene. CDR3: CASSSNRGRLGYEQYF. CDR3 nucleotides: TGTGCCAGCAGTTCGAACAGGGGGCGGTTGGGCTACGAGCAGTACTTC.

This sequence joins TRBV19 and TRBJ1-6; TRBD1 matches 9 bases. Germline V gives CDR1 LNHDA, CDR2 SQIVND (reference sequence). The ends lost 5 bases at V and 4 bases at J; junction bases unmatched: 6. CDR3 length: 16 residues. The CDR3 DNA reads TGTGCCAGTAGTCCGACAGGGGGGTTATATAATTCACCCCTCCACTTT. As protein: CASSPTGGLYNSPLHF.

The chain links TRBV9 to TRBJ2-7, with 7 bases matching TRBD1. The CDR3 length is 15 residues. Germline-derived CDR1 and CDR2 are SGDLS and YYNGEE. J was trimmed by 3 bases and V by 3 bases; bases with no gene match: 9. CDR3 sequence reads: CASSAGDSPSYEQYF. Here the CDR3 DNA reads TGTGCCAGCAGCGCAGGGGACAGTCCGAGCTACGAGCAGTACTTC. Filled out from reference TRBV9 and TRBJ2-7, the complete variable domain reads DSGVTQTPKHLITATGQRVTLRCSPRSGDLSVYWYQQSLDQGLQFLIQYYNGEERAKGNILERFSAQQFPDLHSELNLSSLELGDSALYFCASSAGDSPSYEQYFGPGTRLTVT.

The V call is TRBV5-1, the J call TRBJ1-6; TRBD1 matches 8 bases. The CDR3 has 16 amino acids. V trimming: 2 bases; J trimming: 7 bases; junction bases outside the gene matches: 8. Per the germline V gene, CDR1 is SGHRS and CDR2 is YFSETQ. The CDR3 nucleotides are TGCGCCAGCAGCTTTGTACAGGGGGTGGTAAATTCACCCCTCCACTTT. This encodes CASSFVQGVVNSPLHF.

The genes are TRBV30 and TRBJ2-2; 10 bases are shared with TRBD2. V was pared by 3 bases and J by 2 bases, with 9 bases of the junction left unmatched. CDR3 length: 17 amino acids. Germline V CDR1 and CDR2: GTSNPN, SVGIG (reference sequence). The CDR3 loop reads CAWSRGLAALNTGELFF. Here the CDR3 DNA reads TGTGCCTGGAGCCGTGGACTAGCGGCCCTTAACACCGGGGAGCTGTTTTTT.

This clone appeared once. The genes are TRBV30 and TRBJ1-2; the match to TRBD1 covers 12 bases. The germline V gene encodes CDR1 GTSNPN and CDR2 SVGIG (reference sequence). V shed 3 bases and J 5 bases; nucleotides not matched to a gene: 7. The CDR3 consists of 15 residues. The CDR3 DNA is TGTGCCTGGAGAGACGGGACAGGGGGCGTATATGGCTACACCTTC. Translation gives CAWRDGTGGVYGYTF.

The rearrangement links TRBV5-1 to TRBJ1-2, with TRBD1 matching over 9 bases. The CDR3 consists of 14 residues. The J segment lost 5 bases and the V segment lost 5 bases, leaving 7 bases of the junction unmatched. CDR1 and CDR2 from the germline V gene are SGHRS and YFSETQ. CDR3 residues: CASSSGTGFYGYTF. The DNA for the CDR3 is TGCGCCAGCAGTTCCGGGACAGGGTTTTATGGCTACACCTTC. Looking up the rest from reference TRBV5-1 and TRBJ1-2 gives the full variable domain: KAGVTQTPRYLIKTRGQQVTLSCSPISGHRSVSWYQQTPGQGLQFLFEYFSETQRNKGNFPGRFSGRQFSNSRSEMNVSTLELGDSALYLCASSSGTGFYGYTFGSGTRLTVV.

The rearrangement joins TRBV5-6 to TRBJ2-2; 11 positions agree with TRBD1. Germline assignment: CDR1 SGHDT and CDR2 YYEEEE. J gave up 8 bases and V 3 bases, and 6 bases lay outside the gene matches. There are 15 residues in the CDR3. In DNA form, the CDR3 reads TGTGCCAGCAGCTACGGACAGGGGGCATCTGGGGAGCTGTTTTTT. Its protein is CASSYGQGASGELFF. Full variable domain (rest looked up from reference TRBV5-6 and TRBJ2-2): DAGVTQSPTHLIKTRGQQVTLRCSPKSGHDTVSWYQQALGQGPQFIFQYYEEEERQRGNFPDRFSGHQFPNYSSELNVNALLLGDSALYLCASSYGQGASGELFFGEGSRLTVL.

This chain links TRBV5-1 with TRBJ2-7, with TRBD1 matching 10 bases. V trimming: 0 bases; J trimming: 4 bases; junction bases outside the gene matches: 1. This CDR3 comprises 14 residues. Germline CDR1 and CDR2: SGHRS and YFSETQ. The CDR3 region is CASSLGDRGYEQYF. CDR3 coding DNA: TGCGCCAGCAGCTTGGGGGACAGGGGTTACGAGCAGTACTTC.

The rearrangement links TRBV5-1 to TRBJ2-2; D unresolved. Trimming stripped 0 bases from V and 2 bases from J, with 11 bases between. Per the germline V gene, CDR1 is SGHRS and CDR2 is YFSETQ. This CDR3 has 16 amino acids. In nucleotides, the CDR3 is TGCGCCAGCAGCTTGGGAGGATTGCGTAACACCGGGGAGCTGTTTTTT. Its protein product is CASSLGGLRNTGELFF.

The chain has TRBV25-1 and TRBJ1-1; unclear D gene. Trimming shortened V by 3 bases and J by 4 bases, and 9 bases separated the two germline ends. The CDR3 length is 13 residues. The germline V gene has CDR1 MGHDK and CDR2 SYGVNS. The DNA of the CDR3 is TGTGCCAGCAGTGATCCGGGGAGCACTGAAGCTTTCTTT. Translating gives CASSDPGSTEAFF.

The rearrangement uses TRBV4-1 and TRBJ2-1, with TRBD2 matching 11 bases. The CDR3 is 18 amino acids. CDR1 is MGHRA and CDR2 is YSYEKL in the germline V gene. J was trimmed by 2 bases and V by 2 bases; bases with no gene match: 8. CDR3: CASSQRLAGTDAYNEQFF. CDR3 coding DNA: TGCGCCAGCAGCCAAAGACTAGCGGGGACCGATGCCTACAATGAGCAGTTCTTC.

The chain has TRBV7-9 and TRBJ1-5; 8 nucleotides agree with TRBD1. The CDR3 consists of 17 residues. Germline V CDR1 and CDR2: SEHNR, FQNEAQ (reference sequence). Unmatched junction bases numbered 10, after V lost 4 bases and J lost 2 bases. CDR3 coding DNA: TGTGCCAGCAGCTCGGACAGGGCCAAAACGGGCAATCAGCCCCAGCATTTT. It encodes CASSSDRAKTGNQPQHF.

The J gene is TRBJ2-1, the V gene TRBV27, with TRBD2 matching over 14 bases. J gave up 5 bases and V 4 bases, and 10 bases lay outside the gene matches. CDR1 is MNHEY and CDR2 is SMNVEV in the germline V gene (reference sequence). The length of the CDR3 is 18 residues. CDR3 in DNA: TGTGCCAGCAGTTCACTACTGGGACTAGCGGGAGAGGACAATGAGCAGTTCTTC. This translates into CASSSLLGLAGEDNEQFF.